This is a list of T cell receptor beta chains from one sample in a study of T cells after yellow fever vaccination. TCRdb re-analysed the 5' RACE reads in MiXCR, keeping a single row per CDR3 protein. This repertoire shows about 240,000 distinct CDR3 sequences, about 7% found once; its top ten account for around 0.9%. The sequencing here drew on CD4+ T cells sorted from PBMCs, taken 15 days after the yellow fever booster vaccination. All receptors come from a man between 25 and 39 years old who received the YFV17D yellow fever vaccine. Each CDR3 is given with its conserved first and last residue. Fields, in order: CDR3 length, clone size, J gene, V gene, D gene, CDR3 DNA, CDR3 protein. A D gene is named only where the DNA matches it firmly. A clone size is listed for some rows: how often the clone was seen (once, few, many), or a class if it is expanded.

length: 16
size: few
J: TRBJ2-5
V: TRBV7-2
D: TRBD2
DNA: TGTGCCAGCAGCCGCGTCTTCCCGCGGGAGGCCGAGACCCAGTACTTC
CDR3: CASSRVFPREAETQYF

length: 13
size: many
J: TRBJ1-1
V: TRBV20-1
D: NA
DNA: TGCAGTGCTCCCGGGCGGACGGTGGTGGAAGCTTTCTTT
CDR3: CSAPGRTVVEAFF

length: 20
size: few
J: TRBJ2-4
V: TRBV12-3/TRBV12-4
D: TRBD2
DNA: TGTGCCAGCAGTTTAGGAGGGAGGACTAGCGGGACTTTAGCCAAAAACATTCAGTACTTC
CDR3: CASSLGGRTSGTLAKNIQYF

length: 14
size: few
J: TRBJ1-1
V: TRBV12-3/TRBV12-4
D: NA
DNA: TGTGCCAGCAGCTCCGGGACACTGAACACTGAAGCTTTCTTT
CDR3: CASSSGTLNTEAFF

length: 13
size: many
J: TRBJ2-1
V: TRBV20-1
D: NA
DNA: TGCAGTACCCCTAGCGCCACCTACAATGAGCAGTTCTTC
CDR3: CSTPSATYNEQFF

length: 13
size: many
J: TRBJ2-4
V: TRBV7-9
D: NA
DNA: TGTGCCAGCAGTCGGACGGACAAAAACATTCAGTACTTC
CDR3: CASSRTDKNIQYF

length: 17
size: many
J: TRBJ2-3
V: TRBV12-3/TRBV12-4
D: TRBD2
DNA: TGTGCCAGCAGTGCCGAACCGGGACTAGGGCAGGTAGATACGCAGTATTTT
CDR3: CASSAEPGLGQVDTQYF

length: 16
size: few
J: TRBJ2-3
V: TRBV5-5
D: TRBD2
DNA: TGTGCCAGCAGCTTTTGGCCAGCGGGAGTTTTGGATACGCAGTATTTT
CDR3: CASSFWPAGVLDTQYF

length: 11
size: many
J: TRBJ2-7
V: TRBV23-1
D: NA
DNA: TGCGCCAGAACTATTAGGGACGAGCAGTACTTC
CDR3: CARTIRDEQYF

length: 13
size: NA
J: TRBJ1-5
V: TRBV2
D: NA
DNA: TGTGCCAGCCAGACAAGGAGCAATCAGCCCCAGCATTTT
CDR3: CASQTRSNQPQHF

length: 14
size: NA
J: TRBJ2-1
V: TRBV6-2/TRBV6-3
D: NA
DNA: TGTGCCAGCAAGGAGGCGGGGACCTCTGGGGAGCAGTTCTTC
CDR3: CASKEAGTSGEQFF

length: 17
size: many
J: TRBJ2-1
V: TRBV7-2
D: TRBD2
DNA: TGTGCCAGCAGCAAAAAGGCTAGCGGGAGAAGGTACAATGAGCAGTTCTTC
CDR3: CASSKKASGRRYNEQFF

length: 15
size: few
J: TRBJ2-1
V: TRBV20-1
D: TRBD1
DNA: TGCAGTGCACCTAGGGGACAGCTGCCGGACAATGAGCAGTTCTTC
CDR3: CSAPRGQLPDNEQFF

length: 16
size: NA
J: TRBJ2-3
V: TRBV14
D: NA
DNA: TGTGCCAGCAGCCAAGGGGGCGTCATGCTTGGAGATACGCAGTATTTT
CDR3: CASSQGGVMLGDTQYF

length: 12
size: many
J: TRBJ1-2
V: TRBV5-4
D: NA
DNA: TGTGCCAGCACCGCTGGTTTTGGAGGCTACACCTTC
CDR3: CASTAGFGGYTF

length: 16
size: many
J: TRBJ2-7
V: TRBV6-5
D: TRBD1
DNA: TGTGCCAGCAGCAACTACAGGGGGCTCCGGGAAAACGAGCAGTACTTC
CDR3: CASSNYRGLRENEQYF

length: 12
size: NA
J: TRBJ1-1
V: TRBV12-3/TRBV12-4
D: NA
DNA: TGTGCCAGCAGATCTGGAACTGGTGGGGCTTTCTTT
CDR3: CASRSGTGGAFF

length: 14
size: few
J: TRBJ2-7
V: TRBV7-8
D: TRBD2
DNA: TGTGCCAGCACCCCATTCGGGGGGGCGCTTTCCCAGTACTTC
CDR3: CASTPFGGALSQYF

length: 12
size: many
J: TRBJ2-1
V: TRBV5-1
D: TRBD1
DNA: TGCGCCAGCAGCTTAACAGGGGGTGAGCAGTTCTTC
CDR3: CASSLTGGEQFF

length: 16
size: NA
J: TRBJ2-7
V: TRBV5-1
D: TRBD2
DNA: TGCGCCAGCAGCCGTAGCGGGAGGACCTCCTCGGGAGAGCAGTACTTC
CDR3: CASSRSGRTSSGEQYF

length: 15
size: many
J: TRBJ2-3
V: TRBV10-3
D: NA
DNA: TGTGCCATCGCTAACGGAGCGGGTAGCACAGATACGCAGTATTTT
CDR3: CAIANGAGSTDTQYF

length: 13
size: few
J: TRBJ1-3
V: TRBV19
D: NA
DNA: TGTGCCGCAGGGCGAGGCTCTGGAAACACCATATATTTT
CDR3: CAAGRGSGNTIYF

length: 16
size: NA
J: TRBJ2-7
V: TRBV6-4
D: TRBD2
DNA: TGTGCCAGCAGTGAACCCCCGGGACTAGCGACTGACGAGCAGTACTTC
CDR3: CASSEPPGLATDEQYF